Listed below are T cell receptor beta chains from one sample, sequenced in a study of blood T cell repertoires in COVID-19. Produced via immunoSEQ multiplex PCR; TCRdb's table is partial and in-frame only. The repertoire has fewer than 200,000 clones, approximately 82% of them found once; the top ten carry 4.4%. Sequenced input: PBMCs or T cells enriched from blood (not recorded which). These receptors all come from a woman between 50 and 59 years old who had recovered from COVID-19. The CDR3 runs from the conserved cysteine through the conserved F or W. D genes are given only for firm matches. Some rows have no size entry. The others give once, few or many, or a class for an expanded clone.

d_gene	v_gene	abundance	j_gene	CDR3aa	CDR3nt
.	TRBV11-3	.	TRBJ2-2	CASSLDQMGAGANTGELFF	TGTGCCAGCAGCTTAGATCAGATGGGCGCGGGCGCGAACACCGGGGAGCTGTTTTTT
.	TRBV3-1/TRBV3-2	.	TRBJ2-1	CASSQAGSYNEQFF	TGTGCCAGCAGCCAAGCGGGATCGTACAATGAGCAGTTCTTC
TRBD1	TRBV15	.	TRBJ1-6	CATSVRQGFNSPLHF	TGTGCCACCAGCGTCAGACAGGGCTTCAATTCACCCCTCCACTTT
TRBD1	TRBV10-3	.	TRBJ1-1	CAISELGAGTGGTEAFF	TGTGCCATCAGTGAGTTGGGTGCCGGGACAGGGGGGACTGAAGCTTTCTTT
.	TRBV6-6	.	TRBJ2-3	CASAPPLRGSTDTQYF	TGTGCCAGCGCACCTCCCTTACGGGGAAGCACAGATACGCAGTATTTT
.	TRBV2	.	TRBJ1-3	CASGLQGLSGNTIYF	TGTGCCAGCGGTCTTCAGGGACTCTCTGGAAACACCATATATTTT
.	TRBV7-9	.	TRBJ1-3	CASSLAAERNTIYF	TGTGCCAGCAGCTTAGCGGCGGAAAGAAACACCATATATTTT
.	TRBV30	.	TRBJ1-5	CAWSVGGQPQHF	TGTGCCTGGAGTGTGGGGGGTCAGCCCCAGCATTTT
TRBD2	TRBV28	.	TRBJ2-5	CASSPAGEETQYF	TGTGCCAGCAGTCCCGCGGGGGAAGAGACCCAGTACTTC
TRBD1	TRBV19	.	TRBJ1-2	CASNPGQTNYGYTF	TGTGCCAGTAACCCGGGACAGACTAACTATGGCTACACCTTC
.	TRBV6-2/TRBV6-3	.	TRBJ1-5	CASSRGASNQPQHF	TGTGCCAGCAGCCGTGGGGCGAGCAATCAGCCCCAGCATTTT
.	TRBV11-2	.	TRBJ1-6	CASSSVGGRVSYNSPLHF	TGTGCCAGCAGCTCCGTCGGAGGGAGAGTCTCCTATAATTCACCCCTCCACTTT
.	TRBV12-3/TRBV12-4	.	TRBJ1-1	CASSRSNTEAFF	TGTGCCAGCAGCAGATCGAACACTGAAGCTTTCTTT
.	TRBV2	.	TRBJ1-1	CASSRKSTKTEAFF	TGTGCCAGCAGTCGCAAGTCCACAAAAACTGAAGCTTTCTTT
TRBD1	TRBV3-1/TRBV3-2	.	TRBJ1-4	CASSQTQGEKLFF	TGTGCCAGCAGCCAAACACAGGGGGAAAAACTGTTTTTT
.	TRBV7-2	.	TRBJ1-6	CASSLSVGTSSPLHF	TGTGCCAGCAGCTTAAGCGTCGGTACAAGTTCACCCCTCCACTTT
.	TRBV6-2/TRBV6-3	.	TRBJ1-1	CASSYATGGTTEAFF	TGTGCCAGCAGTTACGCAACGGGAGGAACGACTGAAGCTTTCTTT
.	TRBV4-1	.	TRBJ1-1	CASSHGGGGWTEAFF	TGCGCCAGCAGCCATGGGGGAGGGGGGTGGACTGAAGCTTTCTTT
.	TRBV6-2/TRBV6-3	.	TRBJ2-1	CASNPTARSYNEQFF	TGTGCCAGCAACCCGACAGCTCGCTCCTACAATGAGCAGTTCTTC
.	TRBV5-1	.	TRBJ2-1	CASESGPLSSYNEQFF	TGCGCCAGTGAATCAGGGCCCCTGAGCTCCTACAATGAGCAGTTCTTC
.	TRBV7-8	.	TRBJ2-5	CASSSQGETQYF	TGTGCCAGCAGCTCCCAGGGCGAGACCCAGTACTTC
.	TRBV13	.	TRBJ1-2	CASSSGTIYGYTF	TGTGCCAGCAGCTCCGGGACAATCTATGGCTACACCTTC
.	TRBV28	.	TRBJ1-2	CASSWGGYGYTF	TGTGCCAGCAGTTGGGGAGGCTATGGCTACACCTTC
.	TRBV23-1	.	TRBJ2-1	CASSPTQIWSSYNEQFF	TGCGCCAGCAGTCCAACCCAAATTTGGAGCTCCTACAATGAGCAGTTCTTC
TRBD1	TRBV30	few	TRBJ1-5	CAWDRGQNQPQHF	TGTGCCTGGGACAGGGGGCAAAATCAGCCCCAGCATTTT
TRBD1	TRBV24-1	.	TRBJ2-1	CATSDRATGDEQFF	TGTGCCACCAGTGACCGAGCGACAGGGGATGAGCAGTTCTTC
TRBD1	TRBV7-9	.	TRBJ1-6	CASSPDRENSPLHF	TGTGCCAGCAGTCCAGACAGGGAAAATTCACCCCTCCACTTT
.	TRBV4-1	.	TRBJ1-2	CASSQVGSQGYYGYTF	TGCGCCAGCAGCCAAGTCGGCAGCCAGGGATACTATGGCTACACCTTC
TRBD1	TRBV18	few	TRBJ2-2	CASSPAGTGGAELFF	TGTGCCAGCTCACCAGCCGGGACAGGGGGCGCGGAGCTGTTTTTT
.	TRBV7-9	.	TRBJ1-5	CASSTGSYSNQPQHF	TGTGCCAGCAGCACGGGATCTTATAGCAATCAGCCCCAGCATTTT
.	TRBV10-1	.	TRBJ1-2	CAPRPTQGWKFYGYTF	TGCGCCCCTCGTCCCACACAGGGTTGGAAGTTCTATGGCTACACCTTC
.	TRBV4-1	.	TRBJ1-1	CASSEVGDTEAFF	TGCGCCAGCAGCGAAGTCGGGGACACTGAAGCTTTCTTT
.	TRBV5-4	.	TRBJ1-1	CASSLRGKEAFF	TGTGCCAGCAGCTTGAGGGGTAAAGAAGCTTTCTTT
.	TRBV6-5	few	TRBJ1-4	CASSLLAGGEKLFF	TGTGCCAGCAGCCTTTTGGCGGGTGGCGAAAAACTGTTTTTT
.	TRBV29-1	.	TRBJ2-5	CSARRTGPQETQYF	TGCAGCGCCCGACGGACTGGACCCCAAGAGACCCAGTACTTC
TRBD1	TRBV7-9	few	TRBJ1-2	CASSNRAGQGLKGYTF	TGTGCCAGCAGCAACCGGGCGGGACAGGGGTTGAAGGGCTACACCTTC
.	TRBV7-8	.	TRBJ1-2	CASIATGGQGRANYGYTF	TGTGCCAGCATCGCAACCGGCGGCCAGGGCAGAGCTAACTATGGCTACACCTTC
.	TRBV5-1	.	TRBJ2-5	CASSPKLGQETQYF	TGCGCCAGCAGCCCAAAACTAGGGCAAGAGACCCAGTACTTC
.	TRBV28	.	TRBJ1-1	CASSYHYTAEAFF	TGTGCCAGCAGTTACCATTATACGGCTGAAGCTTTCTTT
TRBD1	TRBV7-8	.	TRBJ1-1	CASSFDGQGGTEAFF	TGTGCCAGCAGCTTCGATGGACAGGGAGGAACTGAAGCTTTCTTT
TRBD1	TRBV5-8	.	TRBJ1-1	CASSSGRGPTEAFF	TGTGCCAGCAGCTCGGGAAGGGGGCCCACTGAAGCTTTCTTT
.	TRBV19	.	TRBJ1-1	CASTRNTEAFF	TGTGCCAGTACCAGGAACACTGAAGCTTTCTTT
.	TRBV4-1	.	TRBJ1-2	CASSQGQGNRYGYTF	TGCGCCAGCAGCCAAGGGCAGGGCAACCGCTATGGCTACACCTTC
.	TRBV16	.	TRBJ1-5	CASSPLGQNLGGNQPQHF	TGTGCCAGCAGCCCTCTAGGACAGAACCTGGGGGGCAATCAGCCCCAGCATTTT
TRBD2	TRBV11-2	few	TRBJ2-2	CASSFRGGNTGELFF	TGTGCCAGCAGCTTTCGGGGGGGAAACACCGGGGAGCTGTTTTTT
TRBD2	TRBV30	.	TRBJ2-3	CAWSVGLAPDTQYF	TGTGCCTGGAGTGTAGGACTAGCGCCCGATACGCAGTATTTT
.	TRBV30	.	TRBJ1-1	CAWSGGRVSPPEGAFF	TGTGCCTGGAGCGGGGGACGAGTGAGCCCCCCGGAGGGAGCTTTCTTT
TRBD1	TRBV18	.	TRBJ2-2	CASSPPTGGNTGELFF	TGTGCCAGCTCACCACCAACAGGGGGAAACACCGGGGAGCTGTTTTTT
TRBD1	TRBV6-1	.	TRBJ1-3	CASSEARGLGNTIYF	TGTGCCAGCAGTGAAGCCAGGGGGCTAGGAAACACCATATATTTT
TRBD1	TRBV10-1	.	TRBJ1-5	CASRLGQVNQPQHF	TGCGCCAGCAGACTCGGACAGGTCAATCAGCCCCAGCATTTT
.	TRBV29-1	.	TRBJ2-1	CSVEVVDYEQFF	TGCAGCGTTGAAGTAGTGGACTATGAGCAGTTCTTC
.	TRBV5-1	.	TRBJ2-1	CASSNRDVPYNEQFF	TGCGCCAGCAGTAACAGGGACGTTCCCTACAATGAGCAGTTCTTC
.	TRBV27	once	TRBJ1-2	CASSFWGGRKTGYTF	TGTGCCAGCAGTTTTTGGGGGGGGCGCAAGACGGGCTACACCTTC